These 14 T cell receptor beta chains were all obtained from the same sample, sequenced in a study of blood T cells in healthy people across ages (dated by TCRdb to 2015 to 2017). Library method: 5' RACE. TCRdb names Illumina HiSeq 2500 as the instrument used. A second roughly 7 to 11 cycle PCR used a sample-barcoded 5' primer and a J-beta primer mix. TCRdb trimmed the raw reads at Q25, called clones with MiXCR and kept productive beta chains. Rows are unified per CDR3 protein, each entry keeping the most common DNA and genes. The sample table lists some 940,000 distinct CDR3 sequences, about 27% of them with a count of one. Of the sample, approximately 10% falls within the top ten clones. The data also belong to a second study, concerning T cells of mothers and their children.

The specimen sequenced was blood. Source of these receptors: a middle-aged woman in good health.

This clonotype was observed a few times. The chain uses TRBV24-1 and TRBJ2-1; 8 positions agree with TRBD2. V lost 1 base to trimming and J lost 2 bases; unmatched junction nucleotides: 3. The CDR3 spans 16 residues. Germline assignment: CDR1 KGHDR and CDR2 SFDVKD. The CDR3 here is CATSDFASGPYNEQFF. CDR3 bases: TGTGCCACCAGTGATTTCGCTAGCGGGCCCTACAATGAGCAGTTCTTC.

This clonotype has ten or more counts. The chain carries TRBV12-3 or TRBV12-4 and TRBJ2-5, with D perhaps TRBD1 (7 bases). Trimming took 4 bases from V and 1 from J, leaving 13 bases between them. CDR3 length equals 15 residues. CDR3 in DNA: TGTGCCAGCAGTTCAGGGGGGACCGGCCAAGAGACCCAGTACTTC. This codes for CASSSGGTGQETQYF.

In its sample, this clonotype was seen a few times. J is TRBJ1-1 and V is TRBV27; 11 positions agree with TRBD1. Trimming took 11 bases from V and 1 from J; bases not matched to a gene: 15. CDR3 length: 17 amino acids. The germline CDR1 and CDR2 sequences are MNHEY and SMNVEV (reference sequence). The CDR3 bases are TGTGCCTCCAAAGCCGGGACAGGGGGTGCATGGAACACTGAAGCTTTCTTT. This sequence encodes CASKAGTGGAWNTEAFF.

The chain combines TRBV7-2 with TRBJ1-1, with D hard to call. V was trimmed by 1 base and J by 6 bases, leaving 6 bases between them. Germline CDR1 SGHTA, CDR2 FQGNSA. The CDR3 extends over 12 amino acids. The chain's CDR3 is CASSLGLPEAFF. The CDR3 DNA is TGTGCCAGCAGCTTAGGGTTGCCTGAAGCTTTCTTT. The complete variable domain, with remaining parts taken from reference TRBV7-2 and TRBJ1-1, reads GAGVSQSPSNKVTEKGKDVELRCDPISGHTALYWYRQSLGQGLEFLIYFQGNSAPDKSGLPSDRFSAERTGGSVSTLTIQRTQQEDSAVYLCASSLGLPEAFFGQGTRLTVV.

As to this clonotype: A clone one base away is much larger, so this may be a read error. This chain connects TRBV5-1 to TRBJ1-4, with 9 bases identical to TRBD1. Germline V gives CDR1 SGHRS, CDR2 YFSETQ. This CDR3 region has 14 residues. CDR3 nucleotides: TGCGCCAGCAGCCAGGGACAGGGAAATGAAAAACGGTTTTTT. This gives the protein CASSQGQGNEKRFF.

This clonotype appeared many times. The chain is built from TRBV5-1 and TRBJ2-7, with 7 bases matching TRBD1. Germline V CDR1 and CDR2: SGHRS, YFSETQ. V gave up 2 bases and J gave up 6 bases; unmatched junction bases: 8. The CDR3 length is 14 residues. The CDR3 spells CASSLLDPGGEQYF. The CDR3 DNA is TGCGCCAGCAGCTTACTAGATCCAGGGGGCGAGCAGTACTTC.

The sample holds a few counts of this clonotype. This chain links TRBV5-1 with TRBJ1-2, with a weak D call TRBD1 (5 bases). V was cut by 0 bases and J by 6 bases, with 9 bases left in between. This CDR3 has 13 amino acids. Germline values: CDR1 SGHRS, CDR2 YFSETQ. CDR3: CASSLEPRDGYTF. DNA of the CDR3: TGCGCCAGCAGCTTGGAACCCAGGGATGGCTACACCTTC.

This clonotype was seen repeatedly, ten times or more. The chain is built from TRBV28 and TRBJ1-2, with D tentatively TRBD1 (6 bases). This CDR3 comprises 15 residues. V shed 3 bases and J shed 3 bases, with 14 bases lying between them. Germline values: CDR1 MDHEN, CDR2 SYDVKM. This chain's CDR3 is CASSLGQGIYYGYTF. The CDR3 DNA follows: TGTGCCAGCAGTTTGGGACAAGGGATTTACTATGGCTACACCTTC.

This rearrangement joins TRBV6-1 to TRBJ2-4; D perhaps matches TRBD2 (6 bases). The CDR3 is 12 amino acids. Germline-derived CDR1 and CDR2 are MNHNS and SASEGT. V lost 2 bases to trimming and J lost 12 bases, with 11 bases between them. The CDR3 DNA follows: TGTGCCAGCAGTGAACACGGGGGAGGTCAGTACTTC. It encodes CASSEHGGGQYF.

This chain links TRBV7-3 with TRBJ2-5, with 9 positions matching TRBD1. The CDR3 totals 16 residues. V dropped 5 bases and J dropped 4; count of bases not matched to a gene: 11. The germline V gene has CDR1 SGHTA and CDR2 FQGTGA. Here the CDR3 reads CASSMTPGQGVETQYF. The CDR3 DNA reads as TGTGCCAGCAGCATGACACCGGGACAGGGTGTAGAGACCCAGTACTTC.

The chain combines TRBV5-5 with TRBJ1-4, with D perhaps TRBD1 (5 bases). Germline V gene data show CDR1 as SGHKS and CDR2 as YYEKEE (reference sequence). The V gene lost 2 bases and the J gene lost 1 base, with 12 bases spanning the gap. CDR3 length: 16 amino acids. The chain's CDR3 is CASSFRQLRTNEKLFF. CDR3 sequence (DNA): TGTGCCAGCAGCTTCCGACAGCTGAGAACTAATGAAAAACTGTTTTTT.

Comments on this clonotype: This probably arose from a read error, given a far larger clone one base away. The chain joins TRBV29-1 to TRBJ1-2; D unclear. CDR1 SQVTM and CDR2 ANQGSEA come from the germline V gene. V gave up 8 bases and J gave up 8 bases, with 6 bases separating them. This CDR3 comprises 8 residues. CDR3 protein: CSIGGYTF. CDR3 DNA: TGCAGCATTGGGGGCTACACCTTC.

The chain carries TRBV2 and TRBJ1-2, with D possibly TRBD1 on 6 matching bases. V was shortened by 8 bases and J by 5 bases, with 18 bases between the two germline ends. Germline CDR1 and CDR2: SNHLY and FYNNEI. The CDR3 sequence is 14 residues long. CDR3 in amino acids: CASGAPYRDYGYTF. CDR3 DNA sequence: TGTGCCAGCGGGGCCCCCTACAGGGATTATGGCTACACCTTC.

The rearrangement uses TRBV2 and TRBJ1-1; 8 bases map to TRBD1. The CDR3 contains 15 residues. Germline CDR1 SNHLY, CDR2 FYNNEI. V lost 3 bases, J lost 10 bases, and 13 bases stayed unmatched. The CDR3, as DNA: TGTGCCAGCAGTGACCCTGGTAGGCAGGGGGCGCGAGCTTTCTTT. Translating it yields CASSDPGRQGARAFF.